One and the same sample provided the 28 T cell receptor beta chains below, sequenced in a study of shared clonotypes between healthy human individuals. Here immunoSEQ multiplex PCR was the method, and the copy in TCRdb shows in-frame clones only, minus some. The sample contains approximately 2.3 million clones, approximately 95% of which appear only once. Sample: naive CD4+ T cells from PBMCs. The subset is: CD45RA+ positively selected. The receptor source for this set is a young man in good health. Some clones in this sample may be carry-over from other donors' samples.

The chain links TRBV7-2 to TRBJ1-2; a weak D match, TRBD1 (5 bases). CDR1 and CDR2 from the germline V gene are SGHTA and FQGNSA. This CDR3 is built from 16 residues. V shed 2 bases and J shed 4 bases, with 17 bases lying between them. The CDR3 protein is CASSLNRRGFGYGYTF. DNA for the CDR3: TGTGCCAGCAGCTTAAATAGGAGGGGTTTCGGCTATGGCTACACCTTC.

This clone was detected once. The V gene is TRBV5-1, the J gene TRBJ1-3; D unresolved. V lost 0 bases to trimming and J lost 4 bases, with 8 bases between them. The CDR3 spans 14 residues. Germline loops: CDR1 SGHRS, CDR2 YFSETQ. CDR3 residues: CASSLEGLGNTIYF. In nucleotides, the CDR3 is TGCGCCAGCAGCTTGGAAGGGTTGGGAAACACCATATATTTT.

V usage is TRBV19 and J usage is TRBJ2-3; D is possibly TRBD2 (5 bases). Looked up from germline, CDR1 is LNHDA and CDR2 is SQIVND (reference sequence). The ends were cut back, 2 bases at V and 1 base at J, with 7 bases in the middle. There are 14 residues in the CDR3. CDR3 coding DNA: TGTGCCAGTAGTATATTGAGGGGCACAGATACGCAGTATTTT. This sequence encodes CASSILRGTDTQYF.

The chain couples TRBV6-4 to TRBJ2-7; the D gene is possibly TRBD2 (6 bases). CDR3 length: 15 amino acids. Germline V gene sequence: CDR1 MRHNA, CDR2 SNTAGT. With 5 bases removed from V and 2 bases from J, the gap between germline ends came to 16 bases. The CDR3 region is CASSLLLGGPYEQYF. DNA for the CDR3: TGTGCCAGCAGTCTTCTTTTGGGGGGACCCTACGAGCAGTACTTC.

The V call is TRBV7-3, the J call TRBJ2-2; TRBD2 matches 9 bases. CDR1 SGHTA and CDR2 FQGTGA come from the germline V gene. This CDR3 spans 16 amino acids. J lost 5 bases, V lost 4 bases, and 8 bases had no gene match. The CDR3 region is CASSSIAGVGTGELFF. CDR3 DNA sequence: TGTGCCAGCAGCTCCATAGCGGGAGTGGGGACCGGGGAGCTGTTTTTT. Variable domain in full (rest from reference TRBV7-3 and TRBJ2-2): GAGVSQTPSNKVTEKGKYVELRCDPISGHTALYWYRQSLGQGPEFLIYFQGTGAADDSGLPNDRFFAVRPEGSVSTLKIQRTERGDSAVYLCASSSIAGVGTGELFFGEGSRLTVL.

The V call is TRBV19, the J call TRBJ2-7; D may correspond to TRBD1 or TRBD2 (5 bases each). Germline-derived CDR1 and CDR2 are LNHDA and SQIVND (reference sequence). The CDR3 is made up of 15 amino acids. Trimming took off 0 bases at V and 3 bases at J, with 12 bases between the two ends. In DNA, the CDR3 is TGTGCCAGTAGTATAGACGGGACGGTGATCTACGAGCAGTACTTC. It encodes CASSIDGTVIYEQYF. The whole variable domain, remainder taken from reference TRBV19 and TRBJ2-7, is DGGITQSPKYLFRKEGQNVTLSCEQNLNHDAMYWYRQDPGQGLRLIYYSQIVNDFQKGDIAEGYSVSREKKESFPLTVTSAQKNPTAFYLCASSIDGTVIYEQYFGPGTRLTVT.

The chain links TRBV11-2 to TRBJ1-2; no clear D gene. V gave up 1 base and J gave up 3 bases, with 9 bases separating them. This CDR3 comprises 14 residues. Looked up from germline, CDR1 is SGHAT and CDR2 is FQNNGV. In nucleotides, the CDR3 is TGTGCCAGCAGCTTAGCCGGGTCGCACTATGGCTACACCTTC. It is translated as CASSLAGSHYGYTF. The full variable domain, its missing parts supplied by reference TRBV11-2 and TRBJ1-2, is EAGVAQSPRYKIIEKRQSVAFWCNPISGHATLYWYQQILGQGPKLLIQFQNNGVVDDSQLPKDRFSAERLKGVDSTLKIQPAKLEDSAVYLCASSLAGSHYGYTFGSGTRLTVV.

V is TRBV4-1 and J is TRBJ2-5; the D is unclear. The CDR3 has 16 residues. Trimming took 0 bases from V and 4 from J, leaving 15 bases between them. Germline V gene data show CDR1 as MGHRA and CDR2 as YSYEKL. CDR3 bases: TGCGCCAGCAGCCAAGATCTGGCTCGTAGGACAGAGACCCAGTACTTC. Translating gives CASSQDLARRTETQYF.

V usage is TRBV6-6 and J usage is TRBJ2-7, with TRBD2 matching 9 bases. Germline CDR1 is MNHNY and CDR2 is SVGAGI (reference sequence). J lost 12 bases, V lost 2 bases, and 8 bases had no gene match. CDR3 length equals 13 residues. This chain's CDR3 is CASSYGIAGVPYF. The CDR3 region has the DNA TGTGCCAGCAGTTACGGCATAGCGGGAGTGCCGTACTTC.

This clone was observed once. This rearrangement joins TRBV28 to TRBJ1-4; 9 bases match TRBD1. V lost 2 bases, J lost 8 bases, and 12 bases stayed unmatched. This CDR3 region has 17 residues. CDR1 is MDHEN and CDR2 is SYDVKM in the germline V gene. In nucleotides, the CDR3 is TGTGCCAGCAGTTTAGGACAAACAGGGGGCAGGCTAGAAAAACTGTTTTTT. This gives the protein CASSLGQTGGRLEKLFF.

The chain combines TRBV15 with TRBJ2-5; D is undetermined. The length of the CDR3 is 12 residues. The V gene's germline CDR1 is LNHNV and CDR2 YYDKDF (reference sequence). Deletions cut 1 base from V and 4 bases from J, with 4 bases between. The CDR3 DNA sequence: TGTGCCACCAGCAGAGGGTCAGAGACCCAGTACTTC. The encoded protein is CATSRGSETQYF.

The gene calls are TRBV11-3 and TRBJ2-7; D is possibly TRBD1 or TRBD2 (7 bases each). Germline lookup yields CDR1 SGHNT and CDR2 YENEEA. This CDR3 contains 17 residues. V was cut by 2 bases and J by 3 bases, with 20 bases left in between. The CDR3 DNA reads as TGTGCCAGCAGCTTATCTCTAGGGGGCACGGGGGGCTACGAGCAGTACTTC. Protein product: CASSLSLGGTGGYEQYF.

A note on this clone: Within the sample, other DNA sequences also encode this same CDR3. This chain links TRBV7-2 with TRBJ2-1; D is undetermined. CDR1 and CDR2 from the germline V gene are SGHTA and FQGNSA. V shed 0 bases and J shed 1 base, with 7 bases lying between them. CDR3 length equals 15 residues. As DNA, the CDR3 is TGTGCCAGCAGCTTAGCGGTTAGTTCCTACAATGAGCAGTTCTTC. It is translated as CASSLAVSSYNEQFF. Full variable domain (rest looked up from reference TRBV7-2 and TRBJ2-1): GAGVSQSPSNKVTEKGKDVELRCDPISGHTALYWYRQSLGQGLEFLIYFQGNSAPDKSGLPSDRFSAERTGGSVSTLTIQRTQQEDSAVYLCASSLAVSSYNEQFFGPGTRLTVL.

The V and J genes are TRBV9 and TRBJ2-2, with D tentatively TRBD2 (5 bases). The CDR3 covers 16 residues. Per the germline V gene, CDR1 is SGDLS and CDR2 is YYNGEE. The V end lost 0 bases, the J end lost 0 bases, and 9 bases lay between the germline ends. This chain's CDR3 is CASSVALVANTGELFF. The DNA of the CDR3 is TGTGCCAGCAGCGTAGCACTAGTCGCGAACACCGGGGAGCTGTTTTTT.

The chain joins TRBV12-5 to TRBJ1-5, with 7 positions matching TRBD1. The CDR3 has 14 residues. Germline loops: CDR1 LGHNT, CDR2 FRNRAP. Unmatched junction bases numbered 6, after V lost 6 bases and J lost 4 bases. The CDR3 bases are TGTGCTAGTGGGACGGGACAGTCTAATCAGCCCCAGCATTTT. It encodes CASGTGQSNQPQHF. Using reference TRBV12-5 and TRBJ1-5 for the parts outside the CDR3, the full variable domain is DARVTQTPRHKVTEMGQEVTMRCQPILGHNTVFWYRQTMMQGLELLAYFRNRAPLDDSGMPKDRFSAEMPDATLATLKIQPSEPRDSAVYFCASGTGQSNQPQHFGDGTRLSIL.

CDR3 amino acids: CASSPHRDDTEAFF. The DNA for the CDR3 is TGCGCCAGCAGCCCTCACAGGGATGACACTGAAGCTTTCTTT. The J gene is TRBJ1-1, the V gene TRBV5-1, with D perhaps TRBD1 (6 bases). The CDR3 spans 14 residues. V was shortened by 4 bases and J by 3 bases, with 13 bases between the two germline ends. Per germline, CDR1 SGHRS and CDR2 YFSETQ. Looking up the rest from reference TRBV5-1 and TRBJ1-1 gives the full variable domain: KAGVTQTPRYLIKTRGQQVTLSCSPISGHRSVSWYQQTPGQGLQFLFEYFSETQRNKGNFPGRFSGRQFSNSRSEMNVSTLELGDSALYLCASSPHRDDTEAFFGQGTRLTVV.

DNA of the CDR3: TGCGCCAGCAGCTTGGCCGCTGGGACCCACAATGAGCAGTTCTTC. This sequence encodes CASSLAAGTHNEQFF. The chain combines TRBV5-1 with TRBJ2-1; either TRBD1 or TRBD2 may supply D (5 bases each). Trimming removed 0 bases at V and 5 bases at J, with 12 bases between. Germline loops: CDR1 SGHRS, CDR2 YFSETQ. The CDR3 runs to 15 residues.

This clone was picked up one time. The gene calls are TRBV11-2 and TRBJ2-3; 11 nucleotides align to TRBD2. The CDR3 has 18 amino acids. Trimming took 3 bases from V and 0 from J; bases not matched to a gene: 8. Per the germline V gene, CDR1 is SGHAT and CDR2 is FQNNGV. The CDR3 region is CASSLRGLAVSSTDTQYF. CDR3 DNA: TGTGCCAGCAGCTTGCGGGGACTAGCGGTTTCGAGCACAGATACGCAGTATTTT.

The CDR3 DNA is TGTGCCATCAGTGAGTCGGGCACAGGTCGGGGGAACACTGAAGCTTTCTTT. Protein product: CAISESGTGRGNTEAFF. V and J are TRBV10-3 and TRBJ1-1, with TRBD1 as a possible D gene (5 bases). V lost 0 bases and J 1 base, leaving 15 bases between the germline ends. Germline V lookup: CDR1 ENHRY, CDR2 SYGVKD. The CDR3 runs to 17 residues.

In DNA form, the CDR3 reads TGTGCCACCGGAGGGAGGGTTTCGACCGGGGAGCTGTTTTTT. Translation gives CATGGRVSTGELFF. V is TRBV6-1 and J is TRBJ2-2; 7 bases map to TRBD2. J was trimmed by 5 bases and V by 10 bases; bases with no gene match: 10. The CDR3 sequence is 14 residues long. Germline CDR1 is MNHNS and CDR2 is SASEGT.

The genes are TRBV19 and TRBJ1-1; TRBD1 matches 7 bases. V shed 5 bases, J shed 5 bases, and the junction held 11 bases outside the gene matches. The germline gives CDR1 LNHDA, CDR2 SQIVND (reference sequence). CDR3 size: 15 residues. CDR3 sequence reads: CASSPGGQPYTEAFF. The CDR3 bases are TGTGCCAGTAGTCCAGGGGGACAACCCTATACTGAAGCTTTCTTT.

About this clone: This CDR3 is also generated by other DNA sequences in the sample. The chain combines TRBV19 with TRBJ2-7; D possibly matches TRBD1 or TRBD2 (6 bases each). CDR1 is LNHDA, CDR2 SQIVND, per germline (reference sequence). The V end was cut by 4 bases, the J end by 4 bases, with 8 bases between. This CDR3 is 12 amino acids long. The CDR3 spells CASSRGAYEQYF. Written as DNA, the CDR3 is TGTGCCAGTAGTAGGGGGGCGTACGAGCAGTACTTC.

This chain connects TRBV11-3 to TRBJ2-2; D is unclear. CDR3 size: 16 residues. The V and J ends lost 3 bases and 1 base respectively, with 12 bases between them. Germline V gene lookup returns CDR1 SGHNT and CDR2 YENEEA. The CDR3 region has the DNA TGTGCCAGCAGCTTGGGCAGCTTGGGGAACACCGGGGAGCTGTTTTTT. Translation: CASSLGSLGNTGELFF.

Concerning this clone: The sample carries other DNA sequences with the same CDR3. The rearrangement uses TRBV28 and TRBJ2-3, with 10 bases that match TRBD2. Germline CDR1 MDHEN, CDR2 SYDVKM. Trimming took 5 bases from V and 5 from J; bases not matched to a gene: 4. This CDR3 has 14 residues. CDR3 in DNA: TGTGCCAGCAGTCTAGCGGGAGCTAGAGATACGCAGTATTTT. Translation gives CASSLAGARDTQYF.

The chain recombines TRBV14 with TRBJ1-2; D remains unclear. CDR1 is SGHDN, CDR2 FVKESK, per germline. This CDR3 has 17 residues. The V end was cut by 0 bases, the J end by 2 bases, with 16 bases between. This CDR3 reads CASSQDRFREANYGYTF. The DNA of the CDR3 is TGTGCCAGCAGCCAAGATCGTTTTCGGGAGGCGAACTATGGCTACACCTTC.

This clone occurred once. This chain joins TRBV7-2 and TRBJ1-1; weak D call: TRBD1 (5 bases). Germline CDR1 is SGHTA and CDR2 is FQGNSA. This CDR3 region has 14 residues. V lost 8 bases, J lost 0 bases, and 13 bases lay in between. The CDR3 region is CASSPGLLNTEAFF. The CDR3 DNA reads TGTGCCAGCTCCCCGGGACTGTTGAACACTGAAGCTTTCTTT.

The chain carries TRBV7-3 and TRBJ1-1; D call uncertain. CDR3 length: 13 residues. With 11 bases removed from V and 1 base from J, the gap between germline ends came to 14 bases. Germline CDR1 SGHTA, CDR2 FQGTGA. The CDR3 region is CAVAGWGNTEAFF. CDR3 bases: TGTGCCGTCGCCGGCTGGGGGAACACTGAAGCTTTCTTT.

This clone showed up just once. This chain joins TRBV11-3 and TRBJ1-2, with D perhaps matching TRBD1 (6 bases). Germline V lookup: CDR1 SGHNT, CDR2 YENEEA. The CDR3 covers 17 residues. Trimming pared 2 bases from V and 2 bases from J, leaving 18 bases between. CDR3 sequence (DNA): TGTGCCAGCAGCTTACCCGAGGCAGGGGCCTTCAACTATGGCTACACCTTC. Encoded protein: CASSLPEAGAFNYGYTF. Full variable domain (rest looked up from reference TRBV11-3 and TRBJ1-2): EAGVVQSPRYKIIEKKQPVAFWCNPISGHNTLYWYLQNLGQGPELLIRYENEEAVDDSQLPKDRFSAERLKGVDSTLKIQPAELGDSAVYLCASSLPEAGAFNYGYTFGSGTRLTVV.